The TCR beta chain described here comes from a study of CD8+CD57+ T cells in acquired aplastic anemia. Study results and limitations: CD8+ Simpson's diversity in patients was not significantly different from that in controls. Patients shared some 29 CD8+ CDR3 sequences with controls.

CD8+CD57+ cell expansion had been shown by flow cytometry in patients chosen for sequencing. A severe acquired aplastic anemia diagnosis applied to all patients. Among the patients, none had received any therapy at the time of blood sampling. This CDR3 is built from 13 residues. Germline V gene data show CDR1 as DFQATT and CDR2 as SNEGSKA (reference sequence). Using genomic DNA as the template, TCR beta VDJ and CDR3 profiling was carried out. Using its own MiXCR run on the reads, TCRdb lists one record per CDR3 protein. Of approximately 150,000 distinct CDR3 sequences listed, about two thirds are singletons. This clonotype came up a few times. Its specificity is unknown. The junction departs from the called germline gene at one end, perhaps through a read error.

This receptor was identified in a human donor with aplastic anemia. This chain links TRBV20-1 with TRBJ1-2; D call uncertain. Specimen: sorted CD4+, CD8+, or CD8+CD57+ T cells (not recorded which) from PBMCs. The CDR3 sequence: CSARDTRSSGYTF. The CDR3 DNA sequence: TGCAGTGCTCGAGACACGCGGTCGAGTGGCTACACCTTC.